The clone carrying this TCR beta chain is deemed medium-sized by its frequency. This sample was included in a study of CXCR3-negative and CXCR3-positive naive CD8 T cells. In germline, CDR1 is SGHVS, CDR2 FNYEAQ. The CDR3 has 15 residues. With UMI labels, 5' RACE was used to prepare the TRB cDNA libraries. TCRdb derives one entry per CDR3 protein from the 5' RACE reads, leaving out DNA. Its table records 35,000 to 45,000 distinct CDR3 sequences. The gene calls are TRBV7-6 and TRBJ1-1; the TCRdb D gene call, TRBD1, has no DNA to confirm it. Sequencing was performed on naive CXCR3- CD8+ T cells from blood. As to subset: CD45RO-CCR7+CD27+CD95- naive CD8+ T cells lacking CXCR3 (TNR3-). The receptor was isolated from a human donor in good health. Some clones in this sample may be carry-over from other donors' samples. CDR3: CASSPDRRLNTEAFF.